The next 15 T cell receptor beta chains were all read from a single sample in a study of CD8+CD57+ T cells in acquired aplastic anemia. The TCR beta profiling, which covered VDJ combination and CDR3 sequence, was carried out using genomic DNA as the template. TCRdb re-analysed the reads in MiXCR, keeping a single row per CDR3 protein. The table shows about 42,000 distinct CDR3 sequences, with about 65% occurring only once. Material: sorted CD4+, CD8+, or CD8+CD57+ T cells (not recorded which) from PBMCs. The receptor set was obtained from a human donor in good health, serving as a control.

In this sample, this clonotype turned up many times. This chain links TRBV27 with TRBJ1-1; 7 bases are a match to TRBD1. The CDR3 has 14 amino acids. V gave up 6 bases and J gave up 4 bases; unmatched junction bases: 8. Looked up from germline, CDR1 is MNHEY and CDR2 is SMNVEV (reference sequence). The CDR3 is CASRDTGDGTEAFF. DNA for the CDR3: TGTGCCAGCAGGGATACAGGGGACGGCACTGAAGCTTTCTTT.

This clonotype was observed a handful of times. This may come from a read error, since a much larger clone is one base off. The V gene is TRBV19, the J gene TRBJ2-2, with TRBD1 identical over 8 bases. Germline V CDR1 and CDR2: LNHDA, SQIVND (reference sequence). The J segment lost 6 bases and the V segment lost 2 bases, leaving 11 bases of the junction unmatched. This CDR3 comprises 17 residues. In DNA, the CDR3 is TGTGCCAGTAGTATAAGAGTGGCAGGGGGCTATTCCGGGGAGCTGTTTTTT. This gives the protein CASSIRVAGGYSGELFF.

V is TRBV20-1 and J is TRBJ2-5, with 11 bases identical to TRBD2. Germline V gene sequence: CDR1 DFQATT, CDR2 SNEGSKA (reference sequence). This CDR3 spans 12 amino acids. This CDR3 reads CGSSGGQETQYF. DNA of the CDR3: TGCGGATCTAGCGGGGGGCAAGAGACCCAGTACTTC.

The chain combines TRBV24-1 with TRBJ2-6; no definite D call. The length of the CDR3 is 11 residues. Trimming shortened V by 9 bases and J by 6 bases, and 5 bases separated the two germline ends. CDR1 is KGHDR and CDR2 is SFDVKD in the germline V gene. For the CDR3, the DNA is TGTGCCACCGGGGAGGCCAACGTCCTGACTTTC. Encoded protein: CATGEANVLTF.

The CDR3 region is CASSLGGLGEQYF. The CDR3 coding sequence is TGTGCCAGCAGCTTAGGGGGTTTGGGCGAGCAGTACTTC. V and J are TRBV11-1 and TRBJ2-7; no definite D call. The V and J ends lost 1 base and 6 bases respectively, with 10 bases between them. Germline CDR1 SGHAT, CDR2 FQDESV (reference sequence). The CDR3 has 13 residues.

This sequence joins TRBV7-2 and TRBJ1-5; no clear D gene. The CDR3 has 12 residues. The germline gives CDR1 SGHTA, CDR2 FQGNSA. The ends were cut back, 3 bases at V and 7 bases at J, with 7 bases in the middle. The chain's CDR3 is CASSFLGQPQHF. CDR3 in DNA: TGTGCCAGCAGCTTTCTAGGGCAGCCCCAGCATTTT. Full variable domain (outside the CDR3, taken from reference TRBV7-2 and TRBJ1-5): GAGVSQSPSNKVTEKGKDVELRCDPISGHTALYWYRQSLGQGLEFLIYFQGNSAPDKSGLPSDRFSAERTGGSVSTLTIQRTQQEDSAVYLCASSFLGQPQHFGDGTRLSIL.

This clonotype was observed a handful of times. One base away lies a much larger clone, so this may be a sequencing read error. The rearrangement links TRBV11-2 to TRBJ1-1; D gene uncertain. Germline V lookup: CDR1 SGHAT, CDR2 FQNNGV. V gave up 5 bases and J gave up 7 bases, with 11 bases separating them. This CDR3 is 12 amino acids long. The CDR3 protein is CASSAMENEAFF. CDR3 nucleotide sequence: TGTGCCAGCAGCGCGATGGAGAATGAAGCTTTCTTT.

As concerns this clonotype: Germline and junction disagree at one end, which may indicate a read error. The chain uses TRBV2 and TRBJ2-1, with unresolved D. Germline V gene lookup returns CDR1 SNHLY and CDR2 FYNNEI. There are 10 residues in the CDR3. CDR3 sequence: CAGSDHEQFF. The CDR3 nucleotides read TGTGCCGGCAGTGACCATGAGCAGTTCTTC.

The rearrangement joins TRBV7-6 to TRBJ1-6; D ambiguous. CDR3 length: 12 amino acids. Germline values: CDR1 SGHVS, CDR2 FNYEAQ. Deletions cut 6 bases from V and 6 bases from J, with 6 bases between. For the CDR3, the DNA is TGTGCCAGCAGTGGAGTTAATTCACCCCTCCACTTT. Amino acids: CASSGVNSPLHF.

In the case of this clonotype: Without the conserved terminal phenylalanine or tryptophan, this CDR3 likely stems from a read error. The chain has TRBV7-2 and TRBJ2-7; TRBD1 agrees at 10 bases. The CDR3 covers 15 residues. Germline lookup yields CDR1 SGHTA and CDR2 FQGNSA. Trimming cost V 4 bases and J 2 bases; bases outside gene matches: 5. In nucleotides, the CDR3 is TGTGCCAGCAGCTCGAGACAGGGGGCCACCTACGAGCAGTACTCC. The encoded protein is CASSSRQGATYEQYS.

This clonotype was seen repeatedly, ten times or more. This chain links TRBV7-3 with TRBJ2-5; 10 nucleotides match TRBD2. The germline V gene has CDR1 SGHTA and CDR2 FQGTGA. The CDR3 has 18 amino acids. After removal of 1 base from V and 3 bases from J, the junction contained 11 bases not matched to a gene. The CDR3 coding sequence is TGTGCCAGCAGCTTAAAGGGCAGGGCTAGCGGGGGAAAAGAGACCCAGTACTTC. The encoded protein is CASSLKGRASGGKETQYF.

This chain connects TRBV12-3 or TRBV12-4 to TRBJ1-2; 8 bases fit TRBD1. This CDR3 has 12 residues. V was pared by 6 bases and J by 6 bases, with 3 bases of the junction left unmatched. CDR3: CASRTGVDGYTF. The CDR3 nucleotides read TGTGCCAGCAGGACAGGGGTGGATGGCTACACCTTC.

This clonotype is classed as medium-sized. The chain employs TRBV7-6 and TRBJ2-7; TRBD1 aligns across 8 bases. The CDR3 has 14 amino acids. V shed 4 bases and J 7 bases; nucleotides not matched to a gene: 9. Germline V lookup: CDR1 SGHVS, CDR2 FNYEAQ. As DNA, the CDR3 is TGTGCCAGCAGCTGGACAGGGCCGCAGAAGGAGCAGTACTTC. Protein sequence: CASSWTGPQKEQYF.

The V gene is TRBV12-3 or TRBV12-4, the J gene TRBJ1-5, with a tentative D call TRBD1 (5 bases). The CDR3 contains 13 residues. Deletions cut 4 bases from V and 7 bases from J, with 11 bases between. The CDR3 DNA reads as TGTGCCAGCAGTTATCGGGACCCACAGCCCCAGCATTTT. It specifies CASSYRDPQPQHF.

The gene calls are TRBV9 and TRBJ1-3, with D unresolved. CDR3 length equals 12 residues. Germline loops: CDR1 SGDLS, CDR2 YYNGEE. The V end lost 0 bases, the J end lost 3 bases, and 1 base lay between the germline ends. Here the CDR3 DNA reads TGTGCCAGCAGCGTAGGTGGAAACACCATATATTTT. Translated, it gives CASSVGGNTIYF.